This T cell receptor beta chain was retrieved from a study of blood T cell repertoires in COVID-19. Study context: Specimens from acute and convalescent COVID-19 originated in the United States, Italy and Spain. T cells, B-cell-depleted T cells, or PBMCs supplied cDNA or gDNA.

Original data processing: Reference gene primer amplification gave nucleated cell count estimates. Libraries were prepared by immunoSEQ multiplex PCR; TCRdb keeps only in-frame clonotypes and omits some of them. That table supplies the V and J calls and clone size; D and trimming were determined from the DNA. The top ten hold under 2% of the sample, which has 200,000 to 250,000 clones, approximately 86% seen once. The germline gives CDR1 SGHAT, CDR2 FQDESV (reference sequence). V dropped 5 bases and J dropped 4; count of bases not matched to a gene: 11. The CDR3 covers 16 residues. The chain uses TRBV11-1 and TRBJ2-3; TRBD2 aligns across 8 bases. The specimen was peripheral blood. This receptor was obtained from a woman aged 55 to 70 who had recovered from COVID-19. CDR3 sequence: CASSHIAGGLADTQYF. CDR3 nucleotides: TGTGCCAGCAGCCACATCGCGGGGGGTCTCGCAGATACGCAGTATTTT. Full variable domain (remainder filled in from reference TRBV11-1 and TRBJ2-3): EAEVAQSPRYKITEKSQAVAFWCDPISGHATLYWYRQILGQGPELLVQFQDESVVDDSQLPKDRFSAERLKGVDSTLKIQPAELGDSAMYLCASSHIAGGLADTQYFGPGTRLTVL.